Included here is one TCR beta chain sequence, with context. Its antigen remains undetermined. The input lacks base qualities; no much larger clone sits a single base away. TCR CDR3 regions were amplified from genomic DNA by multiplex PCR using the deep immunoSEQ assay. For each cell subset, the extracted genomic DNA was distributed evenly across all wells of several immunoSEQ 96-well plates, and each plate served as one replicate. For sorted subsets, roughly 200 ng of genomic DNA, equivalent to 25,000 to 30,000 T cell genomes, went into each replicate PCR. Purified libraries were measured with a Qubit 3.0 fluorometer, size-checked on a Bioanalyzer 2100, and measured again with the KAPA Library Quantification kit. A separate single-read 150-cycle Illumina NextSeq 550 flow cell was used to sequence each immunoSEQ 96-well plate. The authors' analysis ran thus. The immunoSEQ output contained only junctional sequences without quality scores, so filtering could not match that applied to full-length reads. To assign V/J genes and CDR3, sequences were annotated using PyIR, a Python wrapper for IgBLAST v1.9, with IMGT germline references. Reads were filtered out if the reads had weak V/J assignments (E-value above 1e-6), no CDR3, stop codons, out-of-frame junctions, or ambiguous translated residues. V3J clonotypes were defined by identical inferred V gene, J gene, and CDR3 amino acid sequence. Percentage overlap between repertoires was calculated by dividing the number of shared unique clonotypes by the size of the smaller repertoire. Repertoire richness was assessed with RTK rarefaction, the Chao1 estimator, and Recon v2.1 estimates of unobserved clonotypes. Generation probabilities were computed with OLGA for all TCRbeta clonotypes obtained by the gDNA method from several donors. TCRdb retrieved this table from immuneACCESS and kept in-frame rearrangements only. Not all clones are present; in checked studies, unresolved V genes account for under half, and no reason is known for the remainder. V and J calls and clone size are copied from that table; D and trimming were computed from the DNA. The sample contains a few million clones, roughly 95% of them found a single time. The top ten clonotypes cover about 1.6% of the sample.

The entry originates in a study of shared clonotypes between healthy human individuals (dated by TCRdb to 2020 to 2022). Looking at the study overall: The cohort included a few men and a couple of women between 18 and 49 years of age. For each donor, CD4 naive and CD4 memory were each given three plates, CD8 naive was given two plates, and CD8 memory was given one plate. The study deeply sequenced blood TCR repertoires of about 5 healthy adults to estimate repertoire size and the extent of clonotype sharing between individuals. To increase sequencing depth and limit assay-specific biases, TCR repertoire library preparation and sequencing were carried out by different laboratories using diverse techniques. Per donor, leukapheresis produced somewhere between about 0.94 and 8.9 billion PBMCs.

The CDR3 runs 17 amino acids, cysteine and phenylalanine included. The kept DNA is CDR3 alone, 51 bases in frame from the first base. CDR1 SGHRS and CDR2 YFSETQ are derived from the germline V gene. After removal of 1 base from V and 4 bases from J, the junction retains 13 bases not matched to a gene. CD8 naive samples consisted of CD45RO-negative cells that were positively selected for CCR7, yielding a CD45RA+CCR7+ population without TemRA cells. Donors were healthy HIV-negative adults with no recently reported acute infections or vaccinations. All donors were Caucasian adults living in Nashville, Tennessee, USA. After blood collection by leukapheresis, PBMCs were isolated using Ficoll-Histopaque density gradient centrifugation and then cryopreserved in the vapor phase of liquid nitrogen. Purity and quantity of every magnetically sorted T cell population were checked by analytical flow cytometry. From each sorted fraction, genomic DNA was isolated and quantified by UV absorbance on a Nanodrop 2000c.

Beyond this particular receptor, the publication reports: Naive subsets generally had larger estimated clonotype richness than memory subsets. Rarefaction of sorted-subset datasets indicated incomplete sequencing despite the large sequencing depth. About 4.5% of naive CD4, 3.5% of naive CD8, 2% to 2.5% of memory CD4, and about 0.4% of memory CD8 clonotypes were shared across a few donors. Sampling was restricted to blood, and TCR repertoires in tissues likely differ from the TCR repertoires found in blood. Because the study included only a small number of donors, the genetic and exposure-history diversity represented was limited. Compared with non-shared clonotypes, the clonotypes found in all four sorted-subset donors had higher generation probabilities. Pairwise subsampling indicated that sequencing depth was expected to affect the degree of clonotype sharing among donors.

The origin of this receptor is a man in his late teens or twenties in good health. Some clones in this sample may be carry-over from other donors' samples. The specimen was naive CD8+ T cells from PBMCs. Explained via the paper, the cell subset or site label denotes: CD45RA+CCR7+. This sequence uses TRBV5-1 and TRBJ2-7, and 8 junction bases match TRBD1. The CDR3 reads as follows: CASSLFGRQGATYEQYF. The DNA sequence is TGCGCCAGCAGCTTGTTTGGTCGGCAGGGGGCGACGTACGAGCAGTACTTC.